The T cell receptor beta chain described here comes from a study of cytomegalovirus exposure and HLA in healthy donors. Germline loops: CDR1 SGDLS, CDR2 YYNGEE. The CDR3 is 19 residues long. V lost 4 bases and J lost 0; bases outside the gene matches: 11. Study-level findings and limits: In a later analysis, at a false discovery rate of 0.05, some 15,000 TCR beta sequences were associated with HLA alleles. Among TCR beta chains of equal frequency, HLA-associated ones were more clonally expanded in a later analysis. A few V segments could not be told apart, such as TRBV6-2 and TRBV6-3, and were left out.

60 Vbeta and 13 Jbeta primers were used in PCR. Sequencing used immunoSEQ multiplex PCR; TCRdb keeps in-frame clones, though not all of them. The sample consists of about 150,000 clones, around three quarters of them appearing once. Note on this clone: Its antigen is not known.

Sequenced material: PBMCs. This rearrangement joins TRBV9 to TRBJ2-1; TRBD2 matches at 12 bases. The sequence was obtained from a middle-aged man in good health and CMV-seronegative. In DNA, the CDR3 is TGTGCCAGCAGCCCTCCTAGCGGGAGGGGGGAAAGCTCCTACAATGAGCAGTTCTTC. Encoded protein: CASSPPSGRGESSYNEQFF.